This TCR beta chain emerged from a study of liver allograft versus peripheral blood T cells. At the level of the study: Graft-liver T cell receptor repertoires were compared against recipient peripheral blood repertoires.

This clonotype was counted only a few times. TCRdb itself ran the reads through MiXCR, one entry per CDR3 protein. Of about 8,300 distinct CDR3 sequences listed, 19% are singletons. The CDR3 sequence is 14 residues long. With 7 bases removed from V and 0 bases from J, the gap between germline ends came to 10 bases. The origin of this receptor is a human patient who had a liver transplant. Some of the T cells may derive from the graft donor. The V gene is TRBV12-3 or TRBV12-4, the J gene TRBJ1-5, with unresolved D. Written as DNA, the CDR3 is TGTGCCAGCACCTTGGGTGATAGCAATCAGCCCCAGCATTTT. Translating it yields CASTLGDSNQPQHF.